Listed below are T cell receptor beta chains from one sample, sequenced in a study of T cells after yellow fever vaccination. TCRdb fed the 5' RACE reads into MiXCR, producing one record per CDR3 protein. The data contain about 58,000 distinct CDR3 sequences, around 6.9% of them singletons. Specimen: CD8+ T cells sorted from PBMCs, collected on the day of the first yellow fever vaccination. The source of these receptors is a man aged 18 to 29 who received the YFV17D yellow fever vaccine. The CDR3 runs from the conserved cysteine through the conserved F or W. A D gene is named only where the DNA matches it firmly. Clone size is shown for a subset of rows, as once, few, many or a class of expanded clone.

CDR3 length: 14
J gene: TRBJ1-1
V gene: TRBV7-6
clone size: many
D gene: NA
CDR3 protein: CASSLTGGNTEAFF
CDR3 DNA: TGTGCCAGCAGCTTGACCGGGGGCAACACTGAAGCTTTCTTT

CDR3 length: 15
J gene: TRBJ2-1
V gene: TRBV7-6
clone size: few
D gene: NA
CDR3 protein: CASSLEADPYNEQFF
CDR3 DNA: TGTGCCAGCAGCTTAGAAGCGGATCCATACAATGAGCAGTTCTTC

CDR3 length: 15
J gene: TRBJ2-1
V gene: TRBV7-2
clone size: NA
D gene: NA
CDR3 protein: CASSLEVLGGNEQFF
CDR3 DNA: TGTGCCAGCAGCTTAGAGGTACTAGGAGGCAATGAGCAGTTCTTC

CDR3 length: 13
J gene: TRBJ1-1
V gene: TRBV10-3
clone size: many
D gene: NA
CDR3 protein: CAISELGTAEAFF
CDR3 DNA: TGTGCCATCAGTGAATTAGGGACCGCTGAAGCTTTCTTT

CDR3 length: 15
J gene: TRBJ2-7
V gene: TRBV7-9
clone size: many
D gene: NA
CDR3 protein: CASSPGTPAVVEQYF
CDR3 DNA: TGTGCCAGCAGCCCCGGGACTCCAGCGGTCGTCGAGCAGTACTTC

CDR3 length: 15
J gene: TRBJ2-1
V gene: TRBV5-4
clone size: few
D gene: NA
CDR3 protein: CASSLVGSGHNEQFF
CDR3 DNA: TGTGCCAGCAGCTTGGTTGGTAGCGGCCACAATGAGCAGTTCTTC

CDR3 length: 15
J gene: TRBJ1-1
V gene: TRBV7-6
clone size: many
D gene: NA
CDR3 protein: CASSYRTDMNTEAFF
CDR3 DNA: TGTGCCAGCAGCTATCGGACAGACATGAACACTGAAGCTTTCTTT

CDR3 length: 15
J gene: TRBJ2-1
V gene: TRBV6-1
clone size: few
D gene: TRBD2
CDR3 protein: CASTPAGGFVNEQFF
CDR3 DNA: TGTGCCAGCACCCCAGCGGGGGGGTTTGTTAATGAGCAGTTCTTC

CDR3 length: 15
J gene: TRBJ1-5
V gene: TRBV7-6
clone size: NA
D gene: NA
CDR3 protein: CASSLGTDSNQPQHF
CDR3 DNA: TGTGCCAGCAGCCTCGGGACCGATAGCAATCAGCCCCAGCATTTT

CDR3 length: 17
J gene: TRBJ2-1
V gene: TRBV24-1
clone size: NA
D gene: TRBD2
CDR3 protein: CATSDLTSGEPRGEQFF
CDR3 DNA: TGTGCCACCAGTGATCTCACTAGCGGGGAGCCCCGGGGGGAGCAGTTCTTC

CDR3 length: 14
J gene: TRBJ2-3
V gene: TRBV6-5
clone size: NA
D gene: NA
CDR3 protein: CASSFDESTDTQYF
CDR3 DNA: TGTGCCAGCAGTTTCGACGAAAGCACAGATACGCAGTATTTT

CDR3 length: 11
J gene: TRBJ2-1
V gene: TRBV12-3/TRBV12-4
clone size: NA
D gene: NA
CDR3 protein: CASIDQNEQFF
CDR3 DNA: TGTGCCAGCATCGATCAAAATGAGCAGTTCTTC

CDR3 length: 15
J gene: TRBJ1-5
V gene: TRBV7-9
clone size: many
D gene: NA
CDR3 protein: CASSLVGRGNQPQHF
CDR3 DNA: TGTGCCAGCAGCTTAGTGGGCAGGGGCAATCAGCCCCAGCATTTT

CDR3 length: 15
J gene: TRBJ1-1
V gene: TRBV6-5
clone size: NA
D gene: NA
CDR3 protein: CASTVVWGGDTEAFF
CDR3 DNA: TGTGCCAGCACCGTGGTTTGGGGAGGGGACACTGAAGCTTTCTTT

CDR3 length: 17
J gene: TRBJ2-1
V gene: TRBV6-1
clone size: NA
D gene: NA
CDR3 protein: CASSRRAATRIYNEQFF
CDR3 DNA: TGTGCCAGCAGCCGGCGAGCGGCGACTCGGATCTACAATGAGCAGTTCTTC

CDR3 length: 14
J gene: TRBJ1-1
V gene: TRBV7-2
clone size: few
D gene: NA
CDR3 protein: CASSAGTANTEAFF
CDR3 DNA: TGTGCCAGCAGCGCCGGGACGGCGAACACTGAAGCTTTCTTT

CDR3 length: 17
J gene: TRBJ2-3
V gene: TRBV20-1
clone size: NA
D gene: TRBD2
CDR3 protein: CSASRGTSGGGTDTQYF
CDR3 DNA: TGCAGTGCTAGTAGAGGTACCAGCGGGGGGGGCACAGATACGCAGTATTTT

CDR3 length: 16
J gene: TRBJ2-1
V gene: TRBV12-3/TRBV12-4
clone size: few
D gene: NA
CDR3 protein: CASSFPRGTSYNEQFF
CDR3 DNA: TGTGCCAGCAGTTTCCCCCGGGGGACCTCCTACAATGAGCAGTTCTTC

CDR3 length: 13
J gene: TRBJ2-1
V gene: TRBV12-3/TRBV12-4
clone size: many
D gene: NA
CDR3 protein: CASSFSGNNEQFF
CDR3 DNA: TGTGCCAGCAGTTTCAGCGGAAACAATGAGCAGTTCTTC

CDR3 length: 14
J gene: TRBJ2-3
V gene: TRBV2
clone size: many
D gene: NA
CDR3 protein: CASIPEGPRDTQYF
CDR3 DNA: TGTGCCAGCATCCCTGAGGGGCCCCGGGATACGCAGTATTTT

CDR3 length: 14
J gene: TRBJ2-3
V gene: TRBV9
clone size: few
D gene: NA
CDR3 protein: CASSVTDSPDTQYF
CDR3 DNA: TGTGCCAGCAGCGTAACGGACAGTCCAGATACGCAGTATTTT

CDR3 length: 16
J gene: TRBJ1-4
V gene: TRBV5-2
clone size: once
D gene: NA
CDR3 protein: CAMGPGLFGTNEKLFF
CDR3 DNA: TGTGCCATGGGCCCCGGGCTCTTCGGCACTAATGAAAAACTGTTTTTT

CDR3 length: 19
J gene: TRBJ2-4
V gene: TRBV10-3
clone size: NA
D gene: NA
CDR3 protein: CAIGPGHSGGGVAKNIQYF
CDR3 DNA: TGTGCCATCGGCCCCGGGCACAGCGGAGGGGGGGTGGCCAAAAACATTCAGTACTTC

CDR3 length: 14
J gene: TRBJ1-1
V gene: TRBV29-1
clone size: NA
D gene: TRBD1
CDR3 protein: CSAWTGSIGTEAFF
CDR3 DNA: TGCAGCGCCTGGACAGGTTCGATTGGCACTGAAGCTTTCTTT